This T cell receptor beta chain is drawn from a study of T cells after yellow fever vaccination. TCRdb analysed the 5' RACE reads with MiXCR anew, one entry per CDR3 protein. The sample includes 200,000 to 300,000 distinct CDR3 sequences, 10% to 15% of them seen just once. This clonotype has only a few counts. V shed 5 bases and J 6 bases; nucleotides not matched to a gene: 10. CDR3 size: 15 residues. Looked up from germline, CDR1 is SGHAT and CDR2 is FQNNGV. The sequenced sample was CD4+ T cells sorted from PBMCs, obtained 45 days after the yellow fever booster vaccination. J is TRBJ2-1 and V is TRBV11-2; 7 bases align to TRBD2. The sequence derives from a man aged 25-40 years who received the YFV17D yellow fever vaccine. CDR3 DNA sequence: TGTGCCAGCAGCCATTTGGGAGGGCGAAGCAATGAGCAGTTCTTC. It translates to CASSHLGGRSNEQFF.